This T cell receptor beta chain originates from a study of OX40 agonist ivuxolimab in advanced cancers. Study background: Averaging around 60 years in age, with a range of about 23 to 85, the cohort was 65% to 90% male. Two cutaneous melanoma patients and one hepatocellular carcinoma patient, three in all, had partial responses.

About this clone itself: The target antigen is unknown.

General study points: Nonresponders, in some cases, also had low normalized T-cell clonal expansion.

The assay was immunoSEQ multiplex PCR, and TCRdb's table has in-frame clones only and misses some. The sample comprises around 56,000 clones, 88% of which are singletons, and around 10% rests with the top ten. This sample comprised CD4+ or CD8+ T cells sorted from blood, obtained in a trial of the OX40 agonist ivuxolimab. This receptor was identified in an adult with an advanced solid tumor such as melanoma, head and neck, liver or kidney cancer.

Written as DNA, the CDR3 is TGTGCCAGCAGTTACCAGTCGGGACACGGGGATCAGCCCCAGCATTTT. Translation gives CASSYQSGHGDQPQHF. V is TRBV6-6 and J is TRBJ1-5; a weak D match, TRBD1 (6 bases). This CDR3 is 16 amino acids long. Germline V gene data show CDR1 as MNHNY and CDR2 as SVGAGI (reference sequence). V was trimmed by 2 bases and J by 5 bases, leaving 16 bases between them.